This T cell receptor beta chain was recovered during a study of blood T cell repertoires in COVID-19. Overall study context: Acute-phase and convalescent COVID-19 samples originated in the United States, Italy and Spain.

The V gene end was trimmed by 7 bases and the J gene end by 7 bases; junction bases not matched to a gene: 11. CDR1 is LNHDA, CDR2 SQIVND, per germline (reference sequence). This CDR3 spans 15 amino acids. In the authors' methods: The authors estimated nucleated cell counts from reference gene primer amplification. Libraries were prepared by immunoSEQ multiplex PCR; TCRdb keeps only in-frame clonotypes and omits some of them. D and trimming come from the DNA, and the V and J calls and clone size come from that table. This table holds around 60,000 clones, approximately 83% found once. This chain links TRBV19 with TRBJ2-1, with TRBD1 matching 9 bases. Input material: peripheral blood. The receptor was derived from a human donor in a cohort sampled during active COVID-19. The CDR3 here is CASNLGQGFYNEQFF. As DNA, the CDR3 is TGTGCCAGTAATTTGGGACAGGGTTTCTATAATGAGCAGTTCTTC.